This record covers a single T cell receptor (beta chain). This specimen belongs to a study of blood T cell repertoires in COVID-19. Repertoires were generated with immunoSEQ multiplex PCR, while TCRdb's copy carries only in-frame clones and drops some. This sample has approximately 100,000 clones, with about 89% found just once. Looked up from germline, CDR1 is SGHDT and CDR2 is YYEEEE. The CDR3 spans 15 residues. The ends lost 3 bases at V and 6 bases at J; junction bases unmatched: 10. What was sequenced was peripheral blood. The TCR sequence derives from a man over 45 with acute or convalescent COVID-19. The rearrangement joins TRBV5-6 to TRBJ1-2; TRBD1 aligns across 8 bases. Here the CDR3 DNA reads TGTGCCAGCAGCTGGGGGACAGGTCTGGGCGATGGCTACACCTTC. Encoded protein: CASSWGTGLGDGYTF.